A single sample gave rise to the 3 T cell receptor beta chains below, sequenced in a study of vaccination and CD4 T cells after COVID-19. Treatment described: approximately 11-day PBMC culture with coronavirus spike peptide pools or control peptides (ViraFEST assay). CD4+ T cells that came from the unexposed donor were collected before the COVID-19 pandemic (2011-2018). Once obtained from cultured CD4+ T cells, the DNA was sequenced using the Oncomine TCR Beta short-read assay. TCRdb processed the PCR reads anew with MiXCR; each CDR3 protein has one entry. The sample lists more than 7,500 distinct CDR3 sequences; 38% were seen once. For these receptors, no antigen is known. The specimen sequenced was CD4+ T cells from blood, cultured in vitro. The receptors were gathered from a human donor in good health.

The rearrangement uses TRBV5-1 and TRBJ2-2, with D possibly being TRBD1 (6 bases). Trimming shortened V by 4 bases and J by 0 bases, and 10 bases separated the two germline ends. This CDR3 is 15 amino acids long. The germline V gene has CDR1 SGHRS and CDR2 YFSETQ. The CDR3 is CASSRAGANTGELFF. The CDR3 DNA follows: TGCGCCAGCAGCCGAGCAGGGGCGAACACCGGGGAGCTGTTTTTT.

The V and J genes are TRBV24-1 and TRBJ2-1; TRBD2 agrees at 14 bases. V shed 5 bases, J shed 0 bases, and the junction held 2 bases outside the gene matches. The CDR3 contains 17 residues. The germline V gene encodes CDR1 KGHDR and CDR2 SFDVKD. The CDR3 reads CATSGTSGGSSYNEQFF. Written as DNA, the CDR3 is TGTGCCACCAGTGGGACTAGCGGGGGGAGCTCCTACAATGAGCAGTTCTTC.

This clonotype was recorded a few times. J is TRBJ1-1 and V is TRBV2; no clear D gene. CDR3 size: 17 residues. Between the trimmed V and J ends, which lost 7 bases and 1 base, there was a span of 22 bases. CDR1 is SNHLY, CDR2 FYNNEI, per germline. The CDR3 loop is CASIPPRAPYPNTEAFF. The DNA of the CDR3 is TGTGCCAGCATCCCCCCTAGGGCACCCTATCCGAACACTGAAGCTTTCTTT. The entire variable domain, with the rest obtained from reference TRBV2 and TRBJ1-1, is as follows: EPEVTQTPSHQVTQMGQEVILRCVPISNHLYFYWYRQILGQKVEFLVSFYNNEISEKSEIFDDQFSVERPDGSNFTLKIRSTKLEDSAMYFCASIPPRAPYPNTEAFFGQGTRLTVV.